This paragraph reports one T cell receptor beta chain. Its antigen is unidentified. The CDR3 extends over 14 amino acids. V lost 0 bases and J 1 base, leaving 7 bases between the germline ends. The germline gives CDR1 SGHNT, CDR2 YYREEE (reference sequence). This record belongs to a study of neoadjuvant nivolumab and ipilimumab in lung cancer. Across the whole study: Nivolumab 3 mg/kg was given days 1, 15 and 29, plus ipilimumab 1 mg/kg day 1 in combination. Whole-study findings and limits: Only two of four nivolumab-treated tumors gained richness and clonality by surgery.

TCRdb's table, derived via immunoSEQ multiplex PCR, lists solely in-frame clones and lacks some. The sample holds roughly 49,000 clones, about 89% seen once. This TCR derives from an adult with non-small cell lung cancer. Some clones in this sample may be carry-over from other donors' samples. The sequencing used blood, collected before neoadjuvant nivolumab, alone or with ipilimumab. The V gene is TRBV5-4, the J gene TRBJ2-5; D is uncertain. The CDR3 protein is CASSLVKGQETQYF. The CDR3 DNA reads as TGTGCCAGCAGCTTGGTGAAGGGCCAAGAGACCCAGTACTTC.